Sequencing of this TCR beta chain was carried out in a study of T cells after yellow fever vaccination. This CDR3 spans 14 amino acids. The V end lost 4 bases, the J end lost 9 bases, and 21 bases lay between the germline ends. Germline V gene lookup returns CDR1 SQVTM and CDR2 ANQGSEA. TCRdb reprocessed the 5' RACE reads with MiXCR, giving one entry per CDR3 protein. The table lists more than 90,000 distinct CDR3 sequences, more than 7.5% of them singletons. Study-wide findings and caveats: Clonotypes found in both CD4 and CD8 compartments made up a small share.

A note on this clonotype: Its antigen is not identified. A read error may explain this, as a much larger clone is one base away.

The genes are TRBV29-1 and TRBJ2-5; TRBD2 might be the D (5 bases). Sequencing was performed on CD8+ T cells sorted from PBMCs, taken 45 days after the yellow fever booster vaccination. This TCR was recovered from a man aged 25 to 40 who received the YFV17D yellow fever vaccine. CDR3 in amino acids: CSVVPGLEGESQYF. In DNA, the CDR3 is TGCAGCGTTGTCCCCGGTCTAGAGGGTGAGTCCCAGTACTTC. Full variable domain (rest looked up from reference TRBV29-1 and TRBJ2-5): SAVISQKPSRDICQRGTSLTIQCQVDSQVTMMFWYRQQPGQSLTLIATANQGSEATYESGFVIDKFPISRPNLTFSTLTVSNMSPEDSSIYLCSVVPGLEGESQYFGPGTRLLVL.